The entry below describes one T cell receptor beta chain. The CDR3 runs to 13 residues. V shed 7 bases and J 4 bases; nucleotides not matched to a gene: 4. The germline V gene encodes CDR1 GTSNPN and CDR2 SVGIG (reference sequence). This sample was taken from a study of blood T cell repertoires in COVID-19. Study-level background: The study drew acute and convalescent COVID-19 samples from the United States, Italy and Spain.

Everyone who took part was roughly 18 to 89 years old, and they came from about two dozen US areas. Cohorts were determined from participant-reported clinical history. As handled by the study authors: Counts of nucleated cells, estimated from reference gene primer amplification, were obtained. The data were produced by immunoSEQ multiplex PCR, yet TCRdb's version contains in-frame clones alone and is incomplete. The D gene and trimming were derived from the DNA, and the V and J assignments and clone size from that table. This table holds more than 200,000 clones, roughly nine tenths found once. The chain uses TRBV30 and TRBJ1-4, with 9 bases fitting TRBD1. This receptor was taken from a woman younger than 45 with acute COVID-19. Specimen: PBMCs or T cells enriched from blood (not recorded which). The CDR3: CASETGGNEKLFF. The CDR3 bases are TGTGCCTCCGAGACAGGGGGTAATGAAAAACTGTTTTTT.